This T cell receptor beta chain was recorded in a study of blood T cell repertoires in COVID-19. Study context: From the United States, Italy and Spain came samples of acute and convalescent COVID-19. PBMCs, B-cell-depleted T cells, or T cells provided the cDNA or gDNA that made up the material.

CDR3 length: 13 residues. The germline V gene encodes CDR1 GTSNPN and CDR2 SVGIG (reference sequence). Trimming took 0 bases from V and 0 from J, leaving 3 bases between them. Per the study methods: Amplifying reference gene primers gave estimates of nucleated cell counts. Clones were sequenced by immunoSEQ multiplex PCR, and TCRdb holds only the in-frame ones, with some missing. V, J and clone size derive from that table, while D and trimming were established from the DNA sequence. Of hundreds of thousands of clones in the sample, 83% were seen once. The Seattle patients, enrolled during active infection, were followed longitudinally.

This TCR derives from a woman aged 25 to 39 with COVID-19, enrolled during active disease. J is TRBJ1-3 and V is TRBV30; D is ambiguous. Sequenced sample: peripheral blood. The CDR3 sequence: CAWSVHSGNTIYF. As DNA, the CDR3 is TGTGCCTGGAGTGTACACTCTGGAAACACCATATATTTT.